Below, 18 T cell receptor beta chains from the same sample are listed, as sequenced in a study of radiation and T cells in renal cell carcinoma. Indicated time point: blood 2 weeks post-SBRT. Treatment indicated: 15 Gy SBRT to primary tumor, nephrectomy 4 weeks later. Sequencing was performed with immunoSEQ multiplex PCR; in TCRdb, only in-frame clones are kept and a portion is missing. The table records 100,000 to 150,000 clones, about four fifths of them present only once. The sample was blood, taken from a patient whose treatment included radiotherapy and nephrectomy. The receptors originated from a man aged 45-60 years with renal cell carcinoma.

V gene TRBV7-9 combines with J gene TRBJ1-6, with D possibly TRBD1 on 6 matching bases. Trimming took off 1 base at V and 8 bases at J, with 12 bases between the two ends. This CDR3 is 15 amino acids long. Per the germline V gene, CDR1 is SEHNR and CDR2 is FQNEAQ (reference sequence). The CDR3 bases are TGTGCCAGCAGCTTAGTGGACAGTCGGGATTCACCCCTCCACTTT. It codes for CASSLVDSRDSPLHF.

The rearrangement joins TRBV10-3 to TRBJ2-3; a weak D match, TRBD2 (5 bases). The CDR3 loop spans 15 amino acids. V dropped 0 bases and J dropped 0 bases, with 7 bases sitting between them. Germline lookup yields CDR1 ENHRY and CDR2 SYGVKD. CDR3 region: CAISESRTSTDTQYF. The CDR3 nucleotides are TGTGCCATCAGTGAGTCCAGGACTAGCACAGATACGCAGTATTTT.

J is TRBJ1-1 and V is TRBV11-2; TRBD1 matches 8 bases. From germline, CDR1 is SGHAT and CDR2 FQNNGV. The CDR3 covers 14 residues. V was pared by 5 bases and J by 1 base, with 3 bases of the junction left unmatched. CDR3 DNA sequence: TGTGCCAGCAGCCAAGGACAGGGGAACACTGAAGCTTTCTTT. Amino acids: CASSQGQGNTEAFF.

This clone was seen only a few times. The chain couples TRBV19 to TRBJ2-6; D unclear. Trimming cost V 8 bases and J 0 bases, with 8 bases left between them. The CDR3 is 14 amino acids. The V gene's germline CDR1 is LNHDA and CDR2 SQIVND (reference sequence). CDR3 amino acids: CASEGFSGANVLTF. The DNA for the CDR3 is TGTGCCAGTGAAGGGTTCTCTGGGGCCAACGTCCTGACTTTC.

This sequence joins TRBV7-2 and TRBJ2-5, with a tentative D call TRBD2 (5 bases). The length of the CDR3 is 14 residues. Germline V gene lookup returns CDR1 SGHTA and CDR2 FQGNSA. The ends were cut back, 5 bases at V and 4 bases at J, with 14 bases in the middle. The CDR3 protein is CASSLRDSGETQYF. For the CDR3, the DNA is TGTGCCAGCAGCCTTCGGGATTCAGGAGAGACCCAGTACTTC.

This clone was picked up a small number of times. V gene TRBV11-2 combines with J gene TRBJ1-2; D is uncertain. V lost 5 bases to trimming and J lost 8 bases, with 15 bases between them. CDR1 SGHAT and CDR2 FQNNGV come from the germline V gene. The CDR3 covers 13 residues. CDR3 residues: CASSPSGYTGYTF. CDR3 DNA: TGTGCCAGCAGCCCCTCCGGGTACACAGGCTACACCTTC.

This rearrangement joins TRBV6-5 to TRBJ2-7; 8 bases agree with TRBD2. Unmatched junction bases numbered 12, after V lost 8 bases and J lost 3 bases. Germline CDR1 MNHEY, CDR2 SVGAGI. This CDR3 comprises 15 residues. The CDR3 sequence is CASSITRRGVYEQYF. CDR3 nucleotides: TGTGCCAGCTCTATTACCCGGCGGGGGGTCTACGAGCAGTACTTC.

Points on this clone: Its ends do not fully match the called genes, so a read error is possible. The gene calls are TRBV2 and TRBJ2-3; either TRBD1 or TRBD2 may supply D (5 bases each). Per the germline V gene, CDR1 is SNHLY and CDR2 is FYNNEI. The CDR3 has 18 residues. CDR3 bases: TGTGCCTGCAGAGGCCGGGGACCACCTGGATCTAGCACAGATACGCAGTATTTT. Its protein is CACRGRGPPGSSTDTQYF.

This rearrangement joins TRBV19 to TRBJ2-1, with D possibly matching TRBD2 (6 bases). The CDR3 consists of 14 residues. Germline V gene sequence: CDR1 LNHDA, CDR2 SQIVND (reference sequence). Between the trimmed V and J ends, which lost 6 bases and 8 bases, there was a span of 17 bases. CDR3 nucleotide sequence: TGTGCCAGTAGCACCGGGACTTCTTACGATGAGCAGTTCTTC. Residues: CASSTGTSYDEQFF.

CDR3 DNA: TGTGCCAGCAGCTTAAATGGACCAAGAAATTCACCCCTCCACTTT. Protein sequence: CASSLNGPRNSPLHF. This sequence joins TRBV7-3 and TRBJ1-6; no clear D. The CDR3 length is 15 residues. Trimming removed 1 base at V and 7 bases at J, with 11 bases between. In germline, CDR1 is SGHTA, CDR2 FQGTGA.

The DNA of the CDR3 is TGTGCCAGCAGTGACAGGACAGGGGGGACCTATGGCTACACCTTC. Translating it yields CASSDRTGGTYGYTF. The rearrangement uses TRBV25-1 and TRBJ1-2, with 10 bases identical to TRBD1. Looked up from germline, CDR1 is MGHDK and CDR2 is SYGVNS. CDR3 length equals 15 residues. Trimming removed 3 bases from V and 4 bases from J; junction bases left unmatched: 5.

The CDR3 here is CASSFSGDYEQYF. In DNA form, the CDR3 reads TGCGCCAGCAGCTTTAGCGGGGACTACGAGCAGTACTTC. The gene calls are TRBV5-1 and TRBJ2-7; 8 nucleotides match TRBD2. The CDR3 covers 13 residues. The germline V gene has CDR1 SGHRS and CDR2 YFSETQ. V lost 2 bases, J lost 3 bases, and 1 base stayed unmatched.

The CDR3 loop is CASSVGGPGAEAFF. The CDR3 bases are TGTGCCAGCAGTGTGGGGGGGCCGGGGGCTGAAGCTTTCTTT. The V call is TRBV27, the J call TRBJ1-1; possibly TRBD1 for D (6 bases). There are 14 residues in the CDR3. Germline values: CDR1 MNHEY, CDR2 SMNVEV (reference sequence). The V gene lost 5 bases and the J gene lost 6 bases, with 16 bases spanning the gap.

For the CDR3, the DNA is TGTGCCAGCAGTTCCCGGACTGATCGTCGGAACACCATATATTTT. It specifies CASSSRTDRRNTIYF. The chain employs TRBV27 and TRBJ1-3; D ambiguous. V was clipped by 4 bases and J by 7 bases, with 17 bases between them. CDR3 length: 15 amino acids. Germline V gene sequence: CDR1 MNHEY, CDR2 SMNVEV (reference sequence).

The chain uses TRBV7-8 and TRBJ2-7; D is unresolved. The CDR3 length is 12 residues. Germline lookup yields CDR1 SGHVS and CDR2 FQNEAQ. The V end lost 0 bases, the J end lost 7 bases, and 7 bases lay between the germline ends. The CDR3 coding sequence is TGTGCCAGCAGCTTAGCGGGATTGGAGCAGTACTTC. Encoded protein: CASSLAGLEQYF.

V is TRBV7-8 and J is TRBJ2-7; tentative D call: TRBD1 (6 bases). The germline V gene has CDR1 SGHVS and CDR2 FQNEAQ. The germline V and J ends were trimmed by 6 bases and 4 bases, with 16 bases remaining between them. The CDR3 spans 14 residues. The CDR3 sequence is CASRATGKSYEQYF. The CDR3 DNA reads TGTGCCAGCAGGGCTACAGGGAAATCGTACGAGCAGTACTTC.

This clone was observed a single time. The CDR3 region has the DNA TGTGCCTGGGGGGGCGGGACTAGCGGGTACAATGAGCAGTTCTTC. Residues: CAWGGGTSGYNEQFF. The genes are TRBV30 and TRBJ2-1; TRBD2 aligns across 12 bases. CDR1 and CDR2 (germline): GTSNPN, SVGIG (reference sequence). The CDR3 is 15 residues long. J gave up 4 bases and V 5 bases, and 6 bases lay outside the gene matches.

J is TRBJ2-5 and V is TRBV5-5; no firm D call. Per germline, CDR1 SGHKS and CDR2 YYEKEE (reference sequence). The CDR3 sequence is 13 residues long. Trimming took 1 base from V and 4 from J, leaving 8 bases between them. CDR3 region: CASSLSGGETQYF. CDR3 bases: TGTGCCAGCAGCTTGTCAGGCGGAGAGACCCAGTACTTC.